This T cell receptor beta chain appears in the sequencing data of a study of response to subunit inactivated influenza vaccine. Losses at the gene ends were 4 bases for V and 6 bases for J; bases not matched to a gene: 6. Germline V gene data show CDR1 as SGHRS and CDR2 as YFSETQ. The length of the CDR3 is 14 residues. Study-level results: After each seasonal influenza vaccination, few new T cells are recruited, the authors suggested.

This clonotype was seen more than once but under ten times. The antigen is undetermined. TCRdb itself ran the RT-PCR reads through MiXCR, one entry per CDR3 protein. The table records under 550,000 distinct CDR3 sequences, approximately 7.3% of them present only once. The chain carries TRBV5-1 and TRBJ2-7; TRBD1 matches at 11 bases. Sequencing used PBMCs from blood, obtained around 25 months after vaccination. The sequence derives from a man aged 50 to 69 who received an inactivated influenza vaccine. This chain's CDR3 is CASSTGQGAVEQYF. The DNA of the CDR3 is TGCGCCAGCAGCACCGGACAGGGGGCAGTCGAGCAGTACTTC.